Listed here are 10 T cell receptor beta chains from one sample, sequenced in a study of T cell responses to AZD1222 COVID-19 vaccine. The method was immunoSEQ multiplex PCR; TCRdb's version includes in-frame clones alone and lacks a portion of them. The sample has about 150,000 clones; approximately 94% are singletons. The source was peripheral blood, collected on day 0 of AZD1222 vaccination. These receptor sequences come from an adult in good health.

The chain couples TRBV18 to TRBJ2-7; perhaps TRBD1 as D (6 bases). Trimming cost V 1 base and J 0 bases, with 19 bases left between them. The CDR3 length is 18 residues. Per the germline V gene, CDR1 is KGHSH and CDR2 is LQKENI. CDR3 region: CASSPRDTFRIYSYEQYV. In nucleotides, the CDR3 is TGTGCCAGCTCACCACGGGACACATTCCGAATCTACTCCTACGAGCAGTACGTC.

V and J are TRBV21-1 and TRBJ1-4. TRBV21-1 is an annotated pseudogene. The CDR3 totals 13 residues. CDR3: CATATLGSLIGFF. The CDR3 DNA reads as TGTGCCACCGCAACTCTAGGGAGTCTAATAGGGTTTTTT.

The V and J genes are TRBV11-2 and TRBJ1-5; TRBD1 matches 8 bases. The CDR3 is 20 residues long. Germline V CDR1 and CDR2: SGHAT, FQNNGV. The V segment lost 0 bases and the J segment 6 bases; nucleotides outside the gene matches: 19. The CDR3 DNA sequence: TGTGCCAGCAGCTTAGAGTACCAGGACAGGGCTTCTAGTTCGTCTCAGCCCCAGCATTTT. Residues: CASSLEYQDRASSSSQPQHF.

CDR3 amino acids: CASRISLMNTEAFF. The CDR3 nucleotides are TGTGCCAGCAGGATCAGTTTGATGAACACTGAAGCTTTCTTT. This sequence joins TRBV6-5 and TRBJ1-1; D is unresolved. This CDR3 is 14 amino acids long. Germline assignment: CDR1 MNHEY and CDR2 SVGAGI. Deletions cut 6 bases from V and 0 bases from J, with 11 bases between.

The rearrangement uses TRBV6-2 or TRBV6-3 and TRBJ2-3; the match to TRBD2 covers 7 bases. J lost 3 bases, V lost 5 bases, and 2 bases had no gene match. Germline V gene lookup returns CDR1 MNHEY and CDR2 SVGEGT. This CDR3 comprises 13 residues. The CDR3 region has the DNA TGTGCCAGCAGTCTGGGACTAACAGATACGCAGTATTTT. The encoded protein is CASSLGLTDTQYF.

The chain uses TRBV19 and TRBJ1-1; no firm D call. Trimming cost V 1 base and J 0 bases, with 9 bases left between them. The CDR3 loop spans 15 amino acids. Germline lookup yields CDR1 LNHDA and CDR2 SQIVND (reference sequence). CDR3 nucleotides: TGTGCCAGTAGTATAGGGGTGAGAATGAACACTGAAGCTTTCTTT. The encoded protein is CASSIGVRMNTEAFF.

This rearrangement joins TRBV2 to TRBJ1-5, with D hard to call. This CDR3 has 14 amino acids. V dropped 5 bases and J dropped 4 bases, with 12 bases sitting between them. Germline V CDR1 and CDR2: SNHLY, FYNNEI. Here the CDR3 reads CASSSARVNQPQHF. In nucleotides, the CDR3 is TGTGCCAGCAGTTCTGCTAGGGTGAATCAGCCCCAGCATTTT.

The chain combines TRBV4-1 with TRBJ2-7, with 7 bases identical to TRBD2. Germline V gene data show CDR1 as MGHRA and CDR2 as YSYEKL. The trim removed 0 bases at V and 2 bases at J, leaving 7 bases unmatched. This CDR3 is built from 16 residues. The CDR3 reads CASSQDYREVAYEQYV. The CDR3 DNA reads TGCGCCAGCAGCCAAGATTACCGGGAGGTCGCCTACGAGCAGTACGTC.

The chain couples TRBV10-3 to TRBJ1-5; D uncertain. V lost 4 bases, J lost 0 bases, and 13 bases lay in between. The CDR3 has 16 residues. Germline CDR1 ENHRY, CDR2 SYGVKD. The CDR3 protein is CAISGAGRNSNQPQHF. The CDR3 region has the DNA TGTGCCATCAGTGGGGCAGGACGGAATAGCAATCAGCCCCAGCATTTT.

The rearrangement joins TRBV5-6 to TRBJ2-7; D remains unclear. Trimming took 6 bases from V and 0 from J, leaving 13 bases between them. Germline CDR1 and CDR2: SGHDT and YYEEEE. The CDR3 length is 14 residues. Here the CDR3 reads CASTSGVSSYEQYV. In DNA form, the CDR3 reads TGTGCCAGCACCAGTGGGGTTAGCTCCTACGAGCAGTACGTC.